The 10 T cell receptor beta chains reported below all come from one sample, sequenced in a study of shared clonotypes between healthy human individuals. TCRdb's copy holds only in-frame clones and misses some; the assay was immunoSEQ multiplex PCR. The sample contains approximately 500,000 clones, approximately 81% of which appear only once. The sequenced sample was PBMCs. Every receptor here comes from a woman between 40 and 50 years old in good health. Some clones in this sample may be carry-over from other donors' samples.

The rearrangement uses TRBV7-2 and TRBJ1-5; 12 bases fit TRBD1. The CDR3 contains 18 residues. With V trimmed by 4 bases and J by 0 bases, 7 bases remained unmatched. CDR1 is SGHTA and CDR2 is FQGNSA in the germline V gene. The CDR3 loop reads CASSSAGQGAFSNQPQHF. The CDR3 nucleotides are TGTGCCAGCAGCTCCGCGGGACAGGGGGCTTTTAGCAATCAGCCCCAGCATTTT.

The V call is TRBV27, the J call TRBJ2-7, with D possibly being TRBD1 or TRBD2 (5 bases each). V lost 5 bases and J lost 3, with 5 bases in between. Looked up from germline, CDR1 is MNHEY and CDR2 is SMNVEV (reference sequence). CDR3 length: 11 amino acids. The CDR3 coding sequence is TGTGCCAGCAGTGGGGGCTACGAGCAGTACTTC. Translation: CASSGGYEQYF.

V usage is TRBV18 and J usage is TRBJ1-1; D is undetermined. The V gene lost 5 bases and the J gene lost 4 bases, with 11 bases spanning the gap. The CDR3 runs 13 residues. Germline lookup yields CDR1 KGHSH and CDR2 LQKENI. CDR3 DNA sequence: TGTGCCAGCTCATCCTCCGTGGGCACTGAAGCTTTCTTT. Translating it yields CASSSSVGTEAFF.

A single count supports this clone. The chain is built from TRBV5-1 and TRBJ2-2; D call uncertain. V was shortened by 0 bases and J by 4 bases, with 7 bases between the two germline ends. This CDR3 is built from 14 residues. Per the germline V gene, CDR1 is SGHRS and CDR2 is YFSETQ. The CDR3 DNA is TGCGCCAGCAGCTTGGCTACCTTCACCGGGGAGCTGTTTTTT. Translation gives CASSLATFTGELFF.

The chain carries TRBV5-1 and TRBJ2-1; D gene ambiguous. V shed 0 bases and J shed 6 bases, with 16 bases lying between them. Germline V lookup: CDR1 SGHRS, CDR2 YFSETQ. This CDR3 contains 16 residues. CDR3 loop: CASSLVGGFDGNEQFF. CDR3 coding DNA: TGCGCCAGCAGCTTGGTTGGTGGGTTTGATGGCAATGAGCAGTTCTTC.

CDR3 DNA sequence: TGCGCCAGCAGCCTCCTAACAGAGCAGTACTTC. Translation gives CASSLLTEQYF. V and J are TRBV5-1 and TRBJ2-5, with no clear D. Trimming removed 4 bases at V and 11 bases at J, with 12 bases between. Per the germline V gene, CDR1 is SGHRS and CDR2 is YFSETQ. The CDR3 consists of 11 residues.

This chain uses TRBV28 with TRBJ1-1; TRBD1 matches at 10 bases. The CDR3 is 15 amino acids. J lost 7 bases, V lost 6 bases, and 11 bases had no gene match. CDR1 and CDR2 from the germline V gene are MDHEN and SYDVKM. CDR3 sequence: CASRKTGTGALEAFF. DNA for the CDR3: TGTGCCAGCAGAAAAACCGGGACAGGGGCCCTTGAAGCTTTCTTT.

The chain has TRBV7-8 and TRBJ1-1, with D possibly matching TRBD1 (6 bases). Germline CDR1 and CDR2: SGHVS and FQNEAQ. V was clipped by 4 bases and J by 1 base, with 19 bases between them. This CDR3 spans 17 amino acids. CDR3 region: CASSYSQGYTGNTEAFF. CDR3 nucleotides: TGTGCCAGCAGCTACTCACAGGGATATACCGGGAACACTGAAGCTTTCTTT.

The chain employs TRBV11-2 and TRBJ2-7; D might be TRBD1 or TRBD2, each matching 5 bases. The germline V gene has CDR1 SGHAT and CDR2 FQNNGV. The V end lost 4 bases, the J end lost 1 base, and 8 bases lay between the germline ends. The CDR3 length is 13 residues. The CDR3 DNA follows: TGTGCCAGCAGCTCGGGGCCGTCCTACGAGCAGTACTTC. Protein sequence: CASSSGPSYEQYF.

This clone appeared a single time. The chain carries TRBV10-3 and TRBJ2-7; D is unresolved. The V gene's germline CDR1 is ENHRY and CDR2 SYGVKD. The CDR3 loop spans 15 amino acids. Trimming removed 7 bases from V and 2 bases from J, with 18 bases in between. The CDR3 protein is CAIKNLSGPAYEQYF. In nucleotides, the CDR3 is TGTGCCATCAAGAACTTATCCGGGCCCGCCTACGAGCAGTACTTC.